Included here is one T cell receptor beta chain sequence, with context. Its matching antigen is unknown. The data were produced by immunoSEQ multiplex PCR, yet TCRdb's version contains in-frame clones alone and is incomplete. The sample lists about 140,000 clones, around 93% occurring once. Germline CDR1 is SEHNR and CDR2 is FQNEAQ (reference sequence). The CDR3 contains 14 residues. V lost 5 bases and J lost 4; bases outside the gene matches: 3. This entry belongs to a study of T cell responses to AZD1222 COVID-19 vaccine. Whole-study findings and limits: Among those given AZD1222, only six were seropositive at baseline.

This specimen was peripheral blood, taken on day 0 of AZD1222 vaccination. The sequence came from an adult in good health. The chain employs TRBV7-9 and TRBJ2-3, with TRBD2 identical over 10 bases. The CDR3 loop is CASSLGTSADTQYF. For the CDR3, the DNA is TGTGCCAGCAGCCTGGGGACTAGCGCAGATACGCAGTATTTT. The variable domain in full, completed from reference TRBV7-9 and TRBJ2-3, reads DTGVSQNPRHKITKRGQNVTFRCDPISEHNRLYWYRQTLGQGPEFLTYFQNEAQLEKSRLLSDRFSAERPKGSFSTLEIQRTEQGDSAMYLCASSLGTSADTQYFGPGTRLTVL.